The rows below give T cell receptor beta chains drawn from one sample of a study of blood T cell repertoires in COVID-19. The method was immunoSEQ multiplex PCR; TCRdb's version includes in-frame clones alone and lacks a portion of them. The repertoire holds approximately 110,000 clones, with roughly 90% as singletons. The sequenced sample was peripheral blood. The receptors shown here come from a man aged 45 to 65 with COVID-19, enrolled during active disease. Both conserved end residues are part of each CDR3. Fields, in order: V gene, D gene, J gene, clone size, CDR3 protein, CDR3 DNA. A D gene is named only where the DNA matches it firmly. Clone size, where shown, is once, few, many, or a class for clones that have expanded.

V gene: TRBV25-1; D gene: TRBD2; J gene: TRBJ2-3; clone size: NA; CDR3 protein: CASRLAGGLGGDTQYF; CDR3 DNA: TGTGCCAGCAGATTGGCGGGAGGTCTCGGGGGAGATACGCAGTATTTT
V gene: TRBV14; D gene: NA; J gene: TRBJ2-7; clone size: few; CDR3 protein: CASSQRPVAIYEQYF; CDR3 DNA: TGTGCCAGCAGCCAGAGACCGGTAGCGATCTACGAGCAGTACTTC
V gene: TRBV7-9; D gene: TRBD1; J gene: TRBJ2-5; clone size: NA; CDR3 protein: CASSLIGTGGFHETQYF; CDR3 DNA: TGTGCCAGCAGCCTAATCGGGACAGGGGGCTTTCATGAGACCCAGTACTTC
V gene: TRBV15; D gene: NA; J gene: TRBJ2-7; clone size: NA; CDR3 protein: CATSAESSYEQYF; CDR3 DNA: TGTGCCACCAGCGCGGAGAGCTCCTACGAGCAGTACTTC
V gene: TRBV28; D gene: NA; J gene: TRBJ1-1; clone size: NA; CDR3 protein: CASSLSGMGQNTEAFF; CDR3 DNA: TGTGCCAGCAGTTTATCAGGGATGGGACAGAACACTGAAGCTTTCTTT
V gene: TRBV24-1; D gene: NA; J gene: TRBJ1-3; clone size: NA; CDR3 protein: CATSDNRDRNTIYF; CDR3 DNA: TGTGCCACCAGTGATAACCGGGATCGAAACACCATATATTTT
V gene: TRBV13; D gene: TRBD1; J gene: TRBJ2-1; clone size: NA; CDR3 protein: CASSLTGGADYEQFF; CDR3 DNA: TGTGCCAGCAGCCTCACAGGGGGCGCAGATTATGAGCAGTTCTTC
V gene: TRBV6-2/TRBV6-3; D gene: TRBD2; J gene: TRBJ2-1; clone size: NA; CDR3 protein: CASSYPTSVGYNEQFF; CDR3 DNA: TGTGCCAGCAGTTACCCGACTAGCGTTGGGTACAATGAGCAGTTCTTC
V gene: TRBV18; D gene: NA; J gene: TRBJ2-5; clone size: NA; CDR3 protein: CASSPKLVLKQETQYF; CDR3 DNA: TGTGCCAGCTCACCGAAGTTAGTGCTAAAACAAGAGACCCAGTACTTC
V gene: TRBV3-1/TRBV3-2; D gene: TRBD1; J gene: TRBJ1-6; clone size: NA; CDR3 protein: CASSQRQGWNSPLHF; CDR3 DNA: TGTGCCAGCAGCCAGCGACAGGGGTGGAATTCACCCCTCCACTTT